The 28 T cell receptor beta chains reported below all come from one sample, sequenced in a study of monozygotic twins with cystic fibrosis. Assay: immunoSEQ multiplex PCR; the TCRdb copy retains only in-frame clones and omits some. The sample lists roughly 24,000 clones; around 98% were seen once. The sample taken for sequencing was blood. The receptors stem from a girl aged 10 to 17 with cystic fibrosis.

CDR3 sequence: CASSFMGLDEQFF. DNA for the CDR3: TGCGCCAGCAGCTTTATGGGCCTCGATGAGCAGTTCTTC. The chain is built from TRBV5-1 and TRBJ2-1; D not certain. From germline, CDR1 is SGHRS and CDR2 YFSETQ. Trimming stripped 2 bases from V and 8 bases from J, with 11 bases between. The CDR3 has 13 residues.

DNA for the CDR3: TGCAGCGTTGAAGATCTCGTCTTGAGTGGACCACCGGGGGAGACCCAGTACTTC. Its translation: CSVEDLVLSGPPGETQYF. The chain carries TRBV29-1 and TRBJ2-5, with a possible D match to TRBD2 (5 bases). From germline, CDR1 is SQVTM and CDR2 ANQGSEA. V dropped 0 bases and J dropped 5 bases, with 25 bases sitting between them. This CDR3 region has 18 residues.

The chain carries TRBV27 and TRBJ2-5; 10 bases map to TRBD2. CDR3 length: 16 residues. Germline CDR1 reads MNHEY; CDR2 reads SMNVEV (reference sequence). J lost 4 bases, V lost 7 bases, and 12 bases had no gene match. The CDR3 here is CASNPSGSRLGETQYF. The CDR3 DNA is TGTGCCAGCAATCCTAGCGGGAGCAGGTTAGGAGAGACCCAGTACTTC.

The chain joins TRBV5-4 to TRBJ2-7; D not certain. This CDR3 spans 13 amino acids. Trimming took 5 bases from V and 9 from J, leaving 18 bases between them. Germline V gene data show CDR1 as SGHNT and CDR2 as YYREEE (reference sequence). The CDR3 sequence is CASSLDLTDGQYF. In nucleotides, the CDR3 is TGTGCCAGCAGTCTAGACTTGACCGACGGGCAGTACTTC.

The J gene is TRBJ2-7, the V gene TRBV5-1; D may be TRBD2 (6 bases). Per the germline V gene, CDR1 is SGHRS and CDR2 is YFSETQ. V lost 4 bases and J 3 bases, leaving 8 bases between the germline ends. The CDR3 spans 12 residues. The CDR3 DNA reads TGCGCCAGCAGCCGGGGGAACTACGAGCAGTACTTC. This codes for CASSRGNYEQYF.

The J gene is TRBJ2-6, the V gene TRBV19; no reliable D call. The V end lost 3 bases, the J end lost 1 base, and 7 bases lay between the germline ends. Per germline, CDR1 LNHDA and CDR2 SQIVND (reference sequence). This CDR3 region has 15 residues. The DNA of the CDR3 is TGTGCCAGTAGTATTATGGAATCTGGGGCCAACGTCCTGACTTTC. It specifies CASSIMESGANVLTF.

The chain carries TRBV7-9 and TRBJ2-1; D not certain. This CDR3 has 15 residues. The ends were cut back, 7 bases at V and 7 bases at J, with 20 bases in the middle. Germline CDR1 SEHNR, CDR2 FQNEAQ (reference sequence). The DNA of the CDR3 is TGTGCCAGCACCCAGGTTGGGCTAGAGGTGAATGAGCAGTTCTTC. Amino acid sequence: CASTQVGLEVNEQFF.

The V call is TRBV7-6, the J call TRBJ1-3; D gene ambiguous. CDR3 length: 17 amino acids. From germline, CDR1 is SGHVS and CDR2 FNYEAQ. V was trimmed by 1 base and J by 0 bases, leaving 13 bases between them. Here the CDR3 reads CASSLGRSSFSGNTIYF. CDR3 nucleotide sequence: TGTGCCAGCAGCTTAGGCCGCAGCTCTTTCTCTGGAAACACCATATATTTT.

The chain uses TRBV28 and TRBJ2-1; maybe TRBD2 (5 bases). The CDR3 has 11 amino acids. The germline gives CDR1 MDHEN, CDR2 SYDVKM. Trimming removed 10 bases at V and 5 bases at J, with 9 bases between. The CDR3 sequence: CAITADNEQFF. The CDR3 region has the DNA TGTGCCATTACAGCGGACAATGAGCAGTTCTTC.

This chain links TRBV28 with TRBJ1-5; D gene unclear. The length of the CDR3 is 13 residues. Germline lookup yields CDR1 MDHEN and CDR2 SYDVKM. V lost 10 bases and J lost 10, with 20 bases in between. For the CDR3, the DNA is TGTGCCACCGCACTAGGGAACCTTGAACCCCAGCATTTT. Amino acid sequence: CATALGNLEPQHF.

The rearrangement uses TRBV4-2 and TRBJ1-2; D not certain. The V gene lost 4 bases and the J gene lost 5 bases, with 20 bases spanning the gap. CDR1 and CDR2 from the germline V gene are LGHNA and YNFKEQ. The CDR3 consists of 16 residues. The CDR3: CASSRDTQRAVYGYTF. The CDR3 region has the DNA TGTGCCAGCAGCCGCGACACCCAGAGGGCTGTTTATGGCTACACCTTC.

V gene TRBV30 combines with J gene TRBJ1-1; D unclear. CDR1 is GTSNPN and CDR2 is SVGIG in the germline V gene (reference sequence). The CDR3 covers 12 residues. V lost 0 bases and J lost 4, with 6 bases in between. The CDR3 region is CAWSVSITEAFF. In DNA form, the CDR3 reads TGTGCCTGGAGTGTGAGTATCACTGAAGCTTTCTTT.

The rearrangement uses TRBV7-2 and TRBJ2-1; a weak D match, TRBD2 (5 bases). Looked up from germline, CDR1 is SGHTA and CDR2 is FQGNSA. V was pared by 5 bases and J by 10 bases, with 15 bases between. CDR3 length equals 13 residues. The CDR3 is CASSDLSGREQFF. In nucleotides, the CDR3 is TGTGCCAGCAGCGACCTCAGCGGAAGAGAGCAGTTCTTC.

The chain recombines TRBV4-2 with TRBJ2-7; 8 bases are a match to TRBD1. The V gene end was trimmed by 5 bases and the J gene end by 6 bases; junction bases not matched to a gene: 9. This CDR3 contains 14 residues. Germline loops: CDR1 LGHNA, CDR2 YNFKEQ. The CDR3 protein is CASSTGTGILEQYF. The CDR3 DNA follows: TGTGCCAGCAGCACCGGGACAGGCATTCTCGAGCAGTACTTC.

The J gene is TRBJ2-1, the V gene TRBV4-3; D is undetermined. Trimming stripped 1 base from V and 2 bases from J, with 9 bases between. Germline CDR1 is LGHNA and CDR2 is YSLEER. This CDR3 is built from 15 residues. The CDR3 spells CASSQGTDPYNEQFF. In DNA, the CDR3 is TGCGCCAGCAGCCAAGGGACCGACCCCTACAATGAGCAGTTCTTC.

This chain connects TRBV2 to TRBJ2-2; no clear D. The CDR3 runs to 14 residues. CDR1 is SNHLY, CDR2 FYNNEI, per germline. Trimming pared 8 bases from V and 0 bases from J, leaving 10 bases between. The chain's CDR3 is CASWEQTNTGELFF. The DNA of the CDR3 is TGTGCCAGCTGGGAACAGACGAACACCGGGGAGCTGTTTTTT.

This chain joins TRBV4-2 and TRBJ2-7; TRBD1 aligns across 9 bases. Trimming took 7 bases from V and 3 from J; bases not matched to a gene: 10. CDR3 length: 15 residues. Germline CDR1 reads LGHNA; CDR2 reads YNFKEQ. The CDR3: CASKESGTGLYEQYF. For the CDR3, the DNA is TGTGCCAGCAAAGAGTCCGGGACAGGGCTCTACGAGCAGTACTTC.

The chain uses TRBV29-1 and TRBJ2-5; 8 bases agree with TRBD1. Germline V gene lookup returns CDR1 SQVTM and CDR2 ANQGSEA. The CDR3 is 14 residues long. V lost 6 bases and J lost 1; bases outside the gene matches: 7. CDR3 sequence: CSVETGEFQETQYF. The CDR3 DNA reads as TGCAGCGTAGAGACAGGGGAATTCCAAGAGACCCAGTACTTC.

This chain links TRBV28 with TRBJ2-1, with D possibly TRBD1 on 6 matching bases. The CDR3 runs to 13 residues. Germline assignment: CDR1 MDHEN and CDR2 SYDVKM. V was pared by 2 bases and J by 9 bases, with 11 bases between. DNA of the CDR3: TGTGCCAGCAGTTTACCTCAGGGGTCTGAGCAGTTCTTC. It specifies CASSLPQGSEQFF. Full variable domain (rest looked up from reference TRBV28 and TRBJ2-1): DVKVTQSSRYLVKRTGEKVFLECVQDMDHENMFWYRQDPGLGLRLIYFSYDVKMKEKGDIPEGYSVSREKKERFSLILESASTNQTSMYLCASSLPQGSEQFFGPGTRLTVL.

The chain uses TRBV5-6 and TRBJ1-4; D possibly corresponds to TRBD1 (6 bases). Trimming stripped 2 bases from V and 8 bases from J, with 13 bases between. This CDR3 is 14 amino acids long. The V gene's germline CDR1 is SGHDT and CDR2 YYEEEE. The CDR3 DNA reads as TGTGCCAGCAGCTTTGGGGGGCGCGGAGAAAAACTGTTTTTT. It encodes CASSFGGRGEKLFF.

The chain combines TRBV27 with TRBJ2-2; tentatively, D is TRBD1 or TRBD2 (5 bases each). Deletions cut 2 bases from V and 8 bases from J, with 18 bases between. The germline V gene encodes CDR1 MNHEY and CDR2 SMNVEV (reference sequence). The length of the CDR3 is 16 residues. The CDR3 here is CASSLGATIKAGELFF. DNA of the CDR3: TGTGCCAGCAGTTTAGGGGCGACTATTAAGGCTGGGGAGCTGTTTTTT.

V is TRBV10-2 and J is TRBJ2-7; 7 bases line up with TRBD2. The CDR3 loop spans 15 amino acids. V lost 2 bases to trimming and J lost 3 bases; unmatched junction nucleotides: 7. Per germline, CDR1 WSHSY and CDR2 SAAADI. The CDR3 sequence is CASSEAQRDLYEQYV. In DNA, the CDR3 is TGCGCCAGCAGTGAGGCCCAGCGGGACCTCTACGAGCAGTACGTC.

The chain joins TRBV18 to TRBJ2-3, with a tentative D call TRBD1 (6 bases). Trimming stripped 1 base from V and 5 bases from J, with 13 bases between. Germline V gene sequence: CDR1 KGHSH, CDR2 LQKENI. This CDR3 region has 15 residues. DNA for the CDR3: TGTGCCAGCTCACCACGCAACAGGGTTGGAGATACGCAGTATTTT. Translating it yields CASSPRNRVGDTQYF.

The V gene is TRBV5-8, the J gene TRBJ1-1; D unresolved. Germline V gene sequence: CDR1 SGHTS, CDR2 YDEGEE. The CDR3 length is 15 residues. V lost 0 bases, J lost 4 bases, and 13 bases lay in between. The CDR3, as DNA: TGTGCCAGCAGCTTGGTGGTGGTTGTGGGCACTGAAGCTTTCTTT. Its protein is CASSLVVVVGTEAFF.

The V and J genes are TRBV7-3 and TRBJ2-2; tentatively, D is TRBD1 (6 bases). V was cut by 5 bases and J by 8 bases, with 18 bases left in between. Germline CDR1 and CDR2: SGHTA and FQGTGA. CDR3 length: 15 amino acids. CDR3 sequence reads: CASSPTPYGTGELFF. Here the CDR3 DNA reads TGTGCCAGCAGCCCTACCCCGTATGGGACAGGGGAGCTGTTTTTT.

The CDR3 region is CASSLVTGDTEAFF. CDR3 DNA sequence: TGCGCCAGCAGCTTGGTGACAGGGGACACTGAAGCTTTCTTT. The rearrangement joins TRBV5-1 to TRBJ1-1; TRBD1 agrees at 8 bases. CDR1 and CDR2 from the germline V gene are SGHRS and YFSETQ. V lost 0 bases and J lost 3; bases outside the gene matches: 1. The CDR3 runs 14 residues.

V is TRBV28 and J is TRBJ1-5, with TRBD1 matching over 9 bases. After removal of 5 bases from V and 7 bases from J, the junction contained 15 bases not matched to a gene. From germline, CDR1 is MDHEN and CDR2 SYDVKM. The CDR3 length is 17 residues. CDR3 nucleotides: TGTGCCAGCAGTATAGAGGGCCACAGGGGGCTCGGACAGCCCCAGCATTTT. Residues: CASSIEGHRGLGQPQHF.

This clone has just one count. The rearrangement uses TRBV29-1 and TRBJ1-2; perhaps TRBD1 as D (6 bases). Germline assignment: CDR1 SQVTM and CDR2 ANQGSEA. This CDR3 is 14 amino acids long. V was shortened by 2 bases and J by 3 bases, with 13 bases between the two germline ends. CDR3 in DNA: TGCAGCGTTGAACGCACAGGGTGGGACTATGGCTACACCTTC. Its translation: CSVERTGWDYGYTF.